Reported below is one T cell receptor beta chain. The sample is drawn from a study of blood T cell repertoires in COVID-19. The wider study: The analysed material was cDNA or gDNA that came from T cells, B-cell-depleted T cells, or PBMCs.

Original handling: Quantification of nucleated cells was approximated via reference gene primer amplification. Some clones are missing from TCRdb's copy, which holds only in-frame ones; the method was immunoSEQ multiplex PCR. The V and J calls and clone size come from that table; D and trimming were worked out from the DNA. The table has 240,000 or so clones, approximately 91% seen once. The length of the CDR3 is 15 residues. The V and J ends lost 2 bases and 7 bases respectively, with 15 bases between them. Germline assignment: CDR1 MNHEY and CDR2 SVGEGT. The specimen sequenced was peripheral blood. This chain links TRBV6-2 or TRBV6-3 with TRBJ1-5, with D perhaps matching TRBD1 (6 bases). This TCR was recovered from a woman aged 25-40 years with acute or convalescent COVID-19. In DNA form, the CDR3 reads TGTGCCAGCAGTTACACGGGGGGCTCCCGACAGCCCCAGCATTTT. Translating gives CASSYTGGSRQPQHF.